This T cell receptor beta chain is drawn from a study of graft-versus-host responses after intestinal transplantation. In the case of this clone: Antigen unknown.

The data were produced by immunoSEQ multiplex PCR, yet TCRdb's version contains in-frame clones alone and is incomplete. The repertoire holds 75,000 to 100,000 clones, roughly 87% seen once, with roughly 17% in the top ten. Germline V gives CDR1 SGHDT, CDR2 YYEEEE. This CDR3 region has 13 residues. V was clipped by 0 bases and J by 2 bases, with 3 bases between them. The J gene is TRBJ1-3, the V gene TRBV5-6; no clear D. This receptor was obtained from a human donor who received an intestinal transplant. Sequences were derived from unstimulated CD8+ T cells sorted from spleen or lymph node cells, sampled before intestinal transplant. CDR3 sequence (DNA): TGTGCCAGCAGCTTGGGGGCTGGAAACACCATATATTTT. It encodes CASSLGAGNTIYF.